A selection of T cell receptor beta chains follows, all from one sample in a study of beta chain features in type 1 diabetes. Profiled with immunoSEQ multiplex PCR; TCRdb holds only in-frame clones, not every one. The sample holds roughly 150,000 clones, 7.8% seen once. Sequenced material: central memory CD4+ T cells from blood. These receptors came from a woman aged 40 to 49 with type 1 diabetes. Both conserved end residues are part of each CDR3. The D gene is left open where the match is weak. Expanded clones are given a class, and other clones once, few, many or no size at all.

j_gene	abundance	len	v_gene	d_gene	CDR3aa	CDR3nt
TRBJ2-1	many	13	TRBV25-1	.	CASSDSSRNEQFF	TGTGCCAGCAGTGACTCTTCGAGGAATGAGCAGTTCTTC
TRBJ2-7	.	16	TRBV4-2	TRBD1	CASSPPEGRGLSEQYF	TGTGCCAGCAGCCCCCCAGAGGGAAGGGGGCTGTCCGAGCAGTACTTC
TRBJ1-2	once	15	TRBV9	.	CASSLYDTSNYGYTF	TGTGCCAGCAGCCTCTACGACACCTCTAACTATGGCTACACCTTC
TRBJ2-5	.	15	TRBV7-2	.	CASSPSQGGQETQYF	TGTGCCAGCAGTCCATCTCAGGGGGGCCAAGAGACCCAGTACTTC
TRBJ2-5	few	15	TRBV7-9	.	CASSPPYRVGETQYF	TGTGCCAGCAGCCCCCCCTACAGGGTCGGGGAGACCCAGTACTTC
TRBJ1-1	few	13	TRBV14	.	CASAQGLNTEAFF	TGTGCCAGCGCCCAGGGATTAAACACTGAAGCTTTCTTT
TRBJ2-1	few	13	TRBV7-3	TRBD1	CASSPWTGDEQFF	TGTGCCAGCAGCCCATGGACAGGGGATGAGCAGTTCTTC
TRBJ1-2	few	14	TRBV27	TRBD1	CASSMRQGIYGYTF	TGTGCCAGCAGTATGCGACAGGGGATTTATGGCTACACCTTC
TRBJ1-2	.	13	TRBV28	.	CASSRGGTYGYTF	TGTGCCAGCAGCCGCGGGGGAACCTATGGCTACACCTTC
TRBJ1-2	.	13	TRBV7-2	.	CASSLADSGGYTF	TGTGCCAGCAGCTTAGCGGACAGTGGGGGCTACACCTTC
TRBJ2-2	.	13	TRBV6-1	.	CASSENEAGELFF	TGTGCCAGCAGTGAAAACGAGGCCGGGGAGCTGTTTTTT
TRBJ2-7	few	18	TRBV4-3	TRBD2	CASSQDSQRGDLFSEQYF	TGCGCCAGCAGCCAAGATAGCCAGCGGGGGGACCTTTTTAGCGAGCAGTACTTC
TRBJ2-1	.	16	TRBV5-4	TRBD1	CASSRDRGYSYNEQFF	TGTGCCAGCAGCCGGGACAGGGGGTATTCCTACAATGAGCAGTTCTTC
TRBJ1-5	few	15	TRBV5-1	.	CASSPVGGGNQPQHF	TGCGCCAGCAGCCCGGTCGGGGGGGGCAATCAGCCCCAGCATTTT
TRBJ1-2	few	15	TRBV27	TRBD1	CASSQAGTGVYGYTF	TGTGCCAGCAGTCAGGCCGGGACAGGGGTTTATGGCTACACCTTC
TRBJ1-5	many	13	TRBV30	TRBD1	CAWSPQGDQPQHF	TGTGCCTGGAGTCCGCAGGGGGATCAGCCCCAGCATTTT
TRBJ2-5	.	14	TRBV18	TRBD2	CASSQETSAKTQYF	TGTGCCAGCTCACAAGAGACTAGCGCCAAGACCCAGTACTTC
TRBJ2-6	many	16	TRBV7-9	TRBD1	CASSRLTGAGANVLTF	TGTGCCAGCAGTCGTCTGACAGGGGCTGGGGCCAACGTCCTGACTTTC
TRBJ2-1	.	15	TRBV7-9	TRBD1	CASKRQGFSYNEQFF	TGTGCCAGCAAGAGACAGGGATTCTCCTACAATGAGCAGTTCTTC
TRBJ1-1	few	14	TRBV6-6	.	CASIIREANTEAFF	TGTGCCAGCATTATACGGGAGGCGAACACTGAAGCTTTCTTT
TRBJ1-2	many	13	TRBV5-1	.	CASSFGAAYGYTF	TGCGCCAGCAGCTTTGGGGCAGCCTATGGCTACACCTTC
TRBJ1-1	few	14	TRBV19	TRBD1	CATAEKTGYTEAFF	TGTGCCACCGCCGAGAAGACAGGGTACACTGAAGCTTTCTTT
TRBJ2-7	few	14	TRBV28	TRBD2	CASSFGGGAYEQYF	TGTGCCAGCAGTTTTGGCGGGGGGGCGTACGAGCAGTACTTC
TRBJ1-2	.	12	TRBV28	TRBD1	CASRLTGVGYTF	TGTGCCAGCAGGCTGACAGGGGTTGGCTACACCTTC
TRBJ2-1	few	20	TRBV4-3	TRBD2	CASSQTVTSGGPSSYNEQFF	TGCGCCAGCAGCCAAACGGTGACTAGCGGGGGGCCGAGCTCCTACAATGAGCAGTTCTTC
TRBJ2-1	few	11	TRBV20-1	.	CSARDSLEQFF	TGCAGTGCTAGAGATTCCCTAGAGCAGTTCTTC
TRBJ1-1	.	15	TRBV30	TRBD1	CAWSPSDRGNTEAFF	TGTGCCTGGAGTCCATCGGACAGGGGGAACACTGAAGCTTTCTTT
TRBJ2-1	few	18	TRBV25-1	TRBD2	CASSTRGLAGSSYNEQFF	TGTGCCAGCAGTACCCGGGGACTAGCGGGAAGCTCCTACAATGAGCAGTTCTTC
TRBJ2-7	many	15	TRBV5-8	TRBD1	CASSLDGQGAWEQYF	TGTGCCAGCAGCTTGGACGGACAGGGGGCGTGGGAGCAGTACTTC
TRBJ1-2	few	18	TRBV9	.	CASSARFLQGPANYGYTF	TGTGCCAGCAGCGCTCGTTTTCTACAGGGACCAGCTAACTATGGCTACACCTTC
TRBJ2-1	.	15	TRBV7-2	TRBD2	CASSMLAGVNNEQFF	TGTGCCAGCAGCATGCTAGCGGGGGTTAACAATGAGCAGTTCTTC
TRBJ2-5	few	12	TRBV25-1	TRBD2	CASSSGGATQYF	TGTGCCAGCAGCTCGGGGGGGGCGACCCAGTACTTC
TRBJ1-5	.	12	TRBV6-1	.	CASAAVNQPQHF	TGTGCCAGCGCGGCAGTCAATCAGCCCCAGCATTTT